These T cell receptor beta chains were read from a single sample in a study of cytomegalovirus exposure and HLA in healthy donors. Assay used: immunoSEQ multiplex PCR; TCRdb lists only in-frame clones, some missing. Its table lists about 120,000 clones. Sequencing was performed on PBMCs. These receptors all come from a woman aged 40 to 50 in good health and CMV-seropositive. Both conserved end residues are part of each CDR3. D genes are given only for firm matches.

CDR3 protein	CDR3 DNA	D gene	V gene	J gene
CASSLDRVGTEAFF	TGTGCCAGCAGCCTGGACAGGGTTGGGACTGAAGCTTTCTTT	TRBD1	TRBV5-4	TRBJ1-1
CASSLIRGTEAFF	TGTGCCAGCAGCTTGATTAGGGGCACTGAAGCTTTCTTT	NA	TRBV5-8	TRBJ1-1
CASSPLRGPSYEQYF	TGCGCCAGCAGCCCACTTAGGGGCCCATCCTACGAGCAGTACTTC	NA	TRBV10-1	TRBJ2-7
CASSALAGTGELFF	TGTGCCAGCAGCGCACTAGCGGGGACCGGGGAGCTGTTTTTT	TRBD2	TRBV7-2	TRBJ2-2
CASNRQSSYEQYF	TGTGCCAGCAACAGACAGAGCTCCTACGAGCAGTACTTC	NA	TRBV2	TRBJ2-7
CASSVGLASYNEQFF	TGTGCCAGCAGCGTCGGACTAGCCTCCTACAATGAGCAGTTCTTC	TRBD2	TRBV9	TRBJ2-1
CAWSVEYAEAFF	TGTGCCTGGAGTGTAGAGTACGCTGAAGCTTTCTTT	NA	TRBV30	TRBJ1-1
CASSLSIEAMNTEAFF	TGTGCCAGCAGCTTATCCATCGAGGCCATGAACACTGAAGCTTTCTTT	NA	TRBV7-8	TRBJ1-1
CASSIVPPGTNTGELFF	TGTGCCAGCAGCATAGTCCCCCCGGGTACGAACACCGGGGAGCTGTTTTTT	NA	TRBV11-2	TRBJ2-2
CASSLRDLSSYEQYF	TGTGCCAGCAGCTTAAGGGACTTAAGCTCCTACGAGCAGTACTTC	NA	TRBV5-4	TRBJ2-7
CAWSVGQGRQPQHF	TGTGCCTGGAGTGTAGGCCAGGGAAGACAGCCCCAGCATTTT	NA	TRBV30	TRBJ1-5
CASSSDRPSGANVLTF	TGCGCCAGCAGCTCGGACAGGCCCTCTGGGGCCAACGTCCTGACTTTC	TRBD1	TRBV5-1	TRBJ2-6
CASSSSGYQETQYF	TGTGCCAGCAGCTCGTCGGGATACCAAGAGACCCAGTACTTC	NA	TRBV7-2	TRBJ2-5
CASTNRELSSYEQYF	TGTGCCAGCACCAACCGGGAGCTAAGCTCCTACGAGCAGTACTTC	NA	TRBV6-5	TRBJ2-7
CASSFRGISETQYF	TGTGCCAGCAGCTTTCGCGGGATTAGTGAGACCCAGTACTTC	NA	TRBV7-2	TRBJ2-5